This T cell receptor (beta chain) was recovered during a study of blood T cell repertoires in COVID-19 (dated by TCRdb to the early 2020s). Describing the broader study: Samples from collaborators originated in the United States, Italy and Spain and spanned both the acute and convalescent phases of COVID-19. Nearly every sample came with metadata listing a de-identified subject ID, COVID-19 status, age in years and sex. HLA class I and class II types, where available, came from metadata supplied by the sample provider rather than from assay-based typing. The material from the prospective study consisted of cDNA or gDNA derived from T cells, B-cell-depleted T cells, or PBMCs. Samples came from the ongoing ImmuneRACE study (first 160 participants) plus 1,254 subjects from 6 global collaborators. A freely available public database, intended as a resource for researchers studying the immune response to SARS-CoV-2, is where the repertoires were released. Subjects who had been exposed to COVID-19, were actively infected with it, or had recovered from it provided the deeply sampled blood TCRbeta repertoires that made up the dataset. Findings and caveats that apply to the study as a whole: The amount of clinical and demographic metadata varied by source and participant and was provided uncurated.

The germline V gene gives CDR1 as SNHLY and CDR2 as FYNNEI. Measured from the cysteine to the phenylalanine, the CDR3 is 15 residues long. The sequence is cut down to CDR3 DNA, 45 bases in frame from base 1. V ends up 1 base short and J 5 bases short, with an unmatched junction base count of 5. Comments on this clone: This receptor's antigen is unknown. No much larger clonotype is one base removed from it; base qualities were not supplied.

In Seattle, one collaborating source enrolled patients while the infection was active and tracked those patients longitudinally over the course of disease. Each collaborating institution followed its own protocols to collect whole blood in K2EDTA tubes. For TCRbeta analysis, collaborators shipped samples in one of three forms: frozen whole blood, isolated PBMCs, or DNA extracted from either of those sample types. The immunoSEQ Assay, a bias-controlled multiplex PCR, was used to amplify TCRbeta CDR3 regions from genomic DNA. For the original study's pipeline: Within the assay, amplification of reference gene primers was used to estimate how many nucleated cells each sample contained. To quantify the absolute abundance of each unique TCRbeta CDR3 rearrangement, sequence reads were collapsed and filtered. For each sample, productive Simpson clonality was calculated as the square root of Simpson's diversity index across productive rearrangements. TCRdb's version of the immuneACCESS table is confined to in-frame rearrangements and falls short of the full clone set. An unresolved V gene accounts for under half of the shortfall where checked; the remainder is of unknown origin. V and J calls plus clone size are reproduced from that table; the DNA served to infer D and trimming. The sample yields about 420,000 clones; 70% to 90% were counted once. The top ten constitute roughly 0.76% of the sample.

This receptor was identified in a man aged 18 to 29 with COVID-19, enrolled during active disease. The specimen sequenced was peripheral blood. The chain is encoded by TRBV2 joined to TRBJ1-5, with TRBD1 identical over 7 junction bases. The CDR3 sequence is CASSEDSGGYQPQHF. The DNA sequence is TGTGCCAGCAGTGAAGACTCAGGGGGATATCAGCCCCAGCATTTT.